The 25 T cell receptor beta chains reported below all come from one sample, sequenced in a study of CD8+ T cells in alopecia areata. Treatment here: oral pan-JAK inhibitor, 5-10 mg twice daily. cDNA serving as the sequencing template came from extracted, reverse transcribed RNA. TCRdb's table, derived via immunoSEQ multiplex PCR, lists solely in-frame clones and lacks some. The sample includes roughly 190,000 clones, roughly 66% of them seen just once. Sequenced material: CD4+ T cells sorted from blood, taken at week 24, from a patient treated with tofacitinib. The receptor set was obtained from a human donor with alopecia areata.

The rearrangement links TRBV11-2 to TRBJ2-3; 14 bases agree with TRBD2. Germline assignment: CDR1 SGHAT and CDR2 FQNNGV. Trimming at V came to 5 bases and at J to 4 bases, leaving 8 bases not matched to a gene. The CDR3 spans 17 residues. CDR3 amino acids: CASSAHGTSGGPDTQYF. DNA of the CDR3: TGTGCCAGCAGCGCACATGGGACTAGCGGGGGCCCAGATACGCAGTATTTT. The full variable domain, with the rest looked up from reference TRBV11-2 and TRBJ2-3, is EAGVAQSPRYKIIEKRQSVAFWCNPISGHATLYWYQQILGQGPKLLIQFQNNGVVDDSQLPKDRFSAERLKGVDSTLKIQPAKLEDSAVYLCASSAHGTSGGPDTQYFGPGTRLTVL.

The chain couples TRBV5-1 to TRBJ1-2; weak D call: TRBD1 (5 bases). CDR3 length: 14 residues. CDR1 SGHRS and CDR2 YFSETQ come from the germline V gene. Trimming took 3 bases from V and 7 from J, leaving 16 bases between them. CDR3 amino acids: CASSSTPGTSGYTF. For the CDR3, the DNA is TGCGCCAGCAGCTCGACCCCCGGGACCAGTGGCTACACCTTC.

This sequence joins TRBV11-2 and TRBJ2-6, with TRBD1 as a possible D gene (6 bases). Looked up from germline, CDR1 is SGHAT and CDR2 is FQNNGV. The V end lost 5 bases, the J end lost 3 bases, and 8 bases lay between the germline ends. The CDR3 loop spans 14 amino acids. The DNA for the CDR3 is TGTGCCAGCAGCCACAGGGATGGGGCCAACGTCCTGACTTTC. Amino acid sequence: CASSHRDGANVLTF.

This clone was recorded a few times. V and J are TRBV11-2 and TRBJ1-4; 8 positions agree with TRBD1. The CDR3 totals 15 residues. J was trimmed by 8 bases and V by 1 base; bases with no gene match: 6. Germline V lookup: CDR1 SGHAT, CDR2 FQNNGV. The CDR3 protein is CASSLGDRRGEKLFF. The CDR3, as DNA: TGTGCCAGCAGCTTAGGGGACAGGAGAGGCGAAAAACTGTTTTTT. The full variable domain, with the rest looked up from reference TRBV11-2 and TRBJ1-4, is EAGVAQSPRYKIIEKRQSVAFWCNPISGHATLYWYQQILGQGPKLLIQFQNNGVVDDSQLPKDRFSAERLKGVDSTLKIQPAKLEDSAVYLCASSLGDRRGEKLFFGSGTQLSVL.

This clone is a singleton in its sample. The chain uses TRBV12-5 and TRBJ1-6; TRBD1 is a possible D gene (5 bases). This CDR3 is built from 14 residues. Germline V gene data show CDR1 as LGHNT and CDR2 as FRNRAP. V was clipped by 3 bases and J by 7 bases, with 10 bases between them. CDR3 sequence: CASGLGGENSPLHF. The CDR3 DNA follows: TGTGCTAGTGGTTTAGGAGGGGAAAATTCACCCCTCCACTTT. Full variable domain (rest looked up from reference TRBV12-5 and TRBJ1-6): DARVTQTPRHKVTEMGQEVTMRCQPILGHNTVFWYRQTMMQGLELLAYFRNRAPLDDSGMPKDRFSAEMPDATLATLKIQPSEPRDSAVYFCASGLGGENSPLHFGNGTRLTVT.

The chain recombines TRBV7-9 with TRBJ1-2; a weak D match, TRBD1 (6 bases). This CDR3 region has 15 residues. Germline CDR1 and CDR2: SEHNR and FQNEAQ (reference sequence). V dropped 5 bases and J dropped 4 bases, with 17 bases sitting between them. Here the CDR3 reads CASSLKGGGSYGYTF. The CDR3 region has the DNA TGTGCCAGCAGCCTCAAGGGTGGGGGCTCCTATGGCTACACCTTC. The whole variable domain, filled in from reference TRBV7-9 and TRBJ1-2, reads DTGVSQNPRHKITKRGQNVTFRCDPISEHNRLYWYRQTLGQGPEFLTYFQNEAQLEKSRLLSDRFSAERPKGSFSTLEIQRTEQGDSAMYLCASSLKGGGSYGYTFGSGTRLTVV.

The chain is built from TRBV29-1 and TRBJ1-5, with a tentative D call TRBD1 (6 bases). This CDR3 has 13 residues. The V gene's germline CDR1 is SQVTM and CDR2 ANQGSEA. Trimming shortened V by 5 bases and J by 1 base, and 9 bases separated the two germline ends. The DNA of the CDR3 is TGCAGCGTTAAGGACAGCAGCAATCAGCCCCAGCATTTT. Translation gives CSVKDSSNQPQHF. Full variable domain (outside the CDR3, taken from reference TRBV29-1 and TRBJ1-5): SAVISQKPSRDICQRGTSLTIQCQVDSQVTMMFWYRQQPGQSLTLIATANQGSEATYESGFVIDKFPISRPNLTFSTLTVSNMSPEDSSIYLCSVKDSSNQPQHFGDGTRLSIL.

In the case of this clone: Different DNA sequences within this sample yield the same CDR3. The chain is built from TRBV2 and TRBJ2-2, with 13 bases matching TRBD2. The CDR3 is 15 residues long. The V gene's germline CDR1 is SNHLY and CDR2 FYNNEI. Germline trimming cut 6 bases from V and 4 bases from J; bases unmatched to any gene: 2. This chain's CDR3 is CASRGLAGPTGELFF. Written as DNA, the CDR3 is TGTGCCAGCAGGGGACTAGCGGGGCCCACCGGGGAGCTGTTTTTT.

The CDR3 sequence is CASRQGVSNQPQHF. The CDR3 nucleotides are TGTGCCAGCAGGCAGGGGGTAAGCAATCAGCCCCAGCATTTT. V is TRBV2 and J is TRBJ1-5, with 7 bases fitting TRBD1. Per germline, CDR1 SNHLY and CDR2 FYNNEI. The V gene end was trimmed by 6 bases and the J gene end by 1 base; junction bases not matched to a gene: 3. The CDR3 has 14 residues.

The gene calls are TRBV9 and TRBJ1-1; no clear D gene. There are 13 residues in the CDR3. The germline V gene has CDR1 SGDLS and CDR2 YYNGEE. Trimming took off 4 bases at V and 0 bases at J, with 7 bases between the two ends. CDR3 nucleotide sequence: TGTGCCAGCAGCAGAACGGTGAACACTGAAGCTTTCTTT. Protein sequence: CASSRTVNTEAFF.

This chain connects TRBV5-1 to TRBJ1-1; 7 bases are shared with TRBD1. In germline, CDR1 is SGHRS, CDR2 YFSETQ. V lost 3 bases, J lost 4 bases, and 15 bases stayed unmatched. The CDR3 is 17 residues long. The CDR3 DNA reads as TGCGCCAGCAGCTCGGGTACAGGGGCCCCCCGGAGCACTGAAGCTTTCTTT. This encodes CASSSGTGAPRSTEAFF.

V gene TRBV2 combines with J gene TRBJ2-3; the D call may be TRBD1 or TRBD2 (6 bases each). This CDR3 region has 14 residues. V was trimmed by 7 bases and J by 2 bases, leaving 13 bases between them. CDR1 and CDR2 (germline): SNHLY, FYNNEI. CDR3 sequence reads: CASKRGALTDTQYF. CDR3 DNA: TGTGCCAGCAAGAGGGGGGCCCTCACAGATACGCAGTATTTT.

The rearrangement joins TRBV25-1 to TRBJ1-5; D gene ambiguous. This CDR3 spans 12 amino acids. Germline V lookup: CDR1 MGHDK, CDR2 SYGVNS. V shed 4 bases and J shed 0 bases, with 1 base lying between them. CDR3 protein: CASSVSNQPQHF. The CDR3, as DNA: TGTGCCAGCAGTGTTAGCAATCAGCCCCAGCATTTT.

The chain links TRBV27 to TRBJ2-1; D possibly corresponds to TRBD2 (7 bases). The germline CDR1 and CDR2 sequences are MNHEY and SMNVEV (reference sequence). This CDR3 is 19 amino acids long. Trimming stripped 2 bases from V and 8 bases from J, with 28 bases between. In DNA, the CDR3 is TGTGCCAGCAGTTTACGTGGCGCGGCGCCGGGGGGCCATTTCGATGAGCAGTTCTTC. Translating it yields CASSLRGAAPGGHFDEQFF.

The chain uses TRBV20-1 and TRBJ2-1, with D unresolved. There are 11 residues in the CDR3. Looked up from germline, CDR1 is DFQATT and CDR2 is SNEGSKA (reference sequence). Trimming took off 5 bases at V and 2 bases at J, with 4 bases between the two ends. This chain's CDR3 is CSAGTYNEQFF. CDR3 nucleotides: TGCAGTGCTGGCACCTACAATGAGCAGTTCTTC.

This chain connects TRBV4-3 to TRBJ2-5, with D perhaps assigned TRBD1 or TRBD2 (5 bases each). V was shortened by 6 bases and J by 2 bases, with 10 bases between the two germline ends. The CDR3 is 13 amino acids. The germline V gene encodes CDR1 LGHNA and CDR2 YSLEER. CDR3 DNA sequence: TGCGCCAGCAGTGGGGGTACTCAAGAGACCCAGTACTTC. Translated, it gives CASSGGTQETQYF.

This clone was seen a few times. This sequence joins TRBV19 and TRBJ2-6, with D maybe TRBD1 (6 bases). Looked up from germline, CDR1 is LNHDA and CDR2 is SQIVND (reference sequence). The CDR3 runs to 15 residues. V was shortened by 6 bases and J by 2 bases, with 11 bases between the two germline ends. CDR3 DNA: TGTGCCAGTAGCCAACAGGGTGCTGGGGCCAACGTCCTGACTTTC. Translating gives CASSQQGAGANVLTF.

V usage is TRBV10-3 and J usage is TRBJ1-5, with 10 bases identical to TRBD1. Germline CDR1 reads ENHRY; CDR2 reads SYGVKD. The CDR3 extends over 15 amino acids. The V gene end was trimmed by 10 bases and the J gene end by 3 bases; junction bases not matched to a gene: 9. CDR3 nucleotides: TGTGCCACCACCGGGACAGGGGCTTCCAATCAGCCCCAGCATTTT. This sequence encodes CATTGTGASNQPQHF.

The sample holds a few counts of this clone. The chain couples TRBV6-6 to TRBJ1-2; no reliable D call. Between the trimmed V and J ends, which lost 5 bases and 10 bases, there was a span of 5 bases. The CDR3 contains 9 residues. Germline CDR1 is MNHNY and CDR2 is SVGAGI (reference sequence). The CDR3 here is CASSGDYTF. In nucleotides, the CDR3 is TGTGCCAGCAGTGGGGACTACACCTTC.

This clone was observed a handful of times. The J gene is TRBJ1-1, the V gene TRBV7-2, with D possibly matching TRBD1 (6 bases). The V gene's germline CDR1 is SGHTA and CDR2 FQGNSA. This CDR3 has 14 amino acids. V lost 5 bases and J lost 6, with 16 bases in between. CDR3 loop: CASSRGDPGAEAFF. The DNA of the CDR3 is TGTGCCAGCAGCCGGGGAGACCCAGGGGCTGAAGCTTTCTTT.

A single count supports this clone. The chain links TRBV7-2 to TRBJ1-5; no clear D gene. CDR1 SGHTA and CDR2 FQGNSA come from the germline V gene. The CDR3 spans 12 residues. V lost 4 bases and J lost 7, with 8 bases in between. CDR3: CASSSGGQPQHF. CDR3 DNA sequence: TGTGCCAGCAGCTCTGGCGGGCAGCCCCAGCATTTT.

This clone was picked up a small number of times. The genes are TRBV2 and TRBJ1-2; possibly TRBD1 for D (5 bases). CDR1 is SNHLY and CDR2 is FYNNEI in the germline V gene. V was shortened by 6 bases and J by 8 bases, with 13 bases between the two germline ends. CDR3 size: 12 residues. As DNA, the CDR3 is TGTGCCAGCAGCGGGGCGCGGAGGGGCTACACCTTC. Translation: CASSGARRGYTF.

V is TRBV7-2 and J is TRBJ2-6; D is ambiguous. CDR3 length equals 16 residues. Looked up from germline, CDR1 is SGHTA and CDR2 is FQGNSA. V lost 2 bases, J lost 0 bases, and 8 bases lay in between. The CDR3 nucleotides read TGTGCCAGCAGCTTACAGATTATCTCTGGGGCCAACGTCCTGACTTTC. Translating it yields CASSLQIISGANVLTF.

J is TRBJ1-2 and V is TRBV5-1; 8 bases match TRBD1. CDR3 size: 15 residues. Trimming removed 0 bases from V and 7 bases from J; junction bases left unmatched: 8. The germline CDR1 and CDR2 sequences are SGHRS and YFSETQ. CDR3 loop: CASSLDGQGLIGYTF. The CDR3, as DNA: TGCGCCAGCAGCTTGGACGGACAGGGCCTCATTGGCTACACCTTC.

The chain couples TRBV7-2 to TRBJ2-7, with D possibly TRBD1 on 5 matching bases. Trimming took 1 base from V and 2 from J, leaving 12 bases between them. The V gene's germline CDR1 is SGHTA and CDR2 FQGNSA. The CDR3 has 15 amino acids. The CDR3 sequence is CASSLVPGPAYEQYF. CDR3 nucleotide sequence: TGTGCCAGCAGCTTAGTTCCAGGGCCGGCCTACGAGCAGTACTTC. Complete variable domain (other parts from reference TRBV7-2 and TRBJ2-7): GAGVSQSPSNKVTEKGKDVELRCDPISGHTALYWYRQSLGQGLEFLIYFQGNSAPDKSGLPSDRFSAERTGGSVSTLTIQRTQQEDSAVYLCASSLVPGPAYEQYFGPGTRLTVT.